Below are 3 T cell receptor beta chains sequenced from a single sample in a study of regulatory T cells in long-lasting Graves disease. With iRepertoire HTBI primers and Arm-PCR of CDR3 regions, TCR beta libraries were built. A single record per CDR3 protein comes from TCRdb applying MiXCR to the multiplex PCR reads. The profile shows fewer than 600,000 distinct CDR3 sequences, about 22% of them singletons. Documented time point: persistent/refractory GD, antithyroid drugs over 5 years with positive TRAb. With RNA extracted from PBMCs as input, the TCR library was made. The starting material was peripheral blood mononuclear cells (PBMCs), obtained when the disease was refractory, from a patient treated with antithyroid drugs. Every receptor here comes from a female donor with Graves disease.

The chain recombines TRBV5-1 with TRBJ2-7, with 14 nucleotides matching TRBD2. The V gene end was trimmed by 1 base and the J gene end by 6 bases; junction bases not matched to a gene: 12. The CDR3 has 18 amino acids. Germline CDR1 is SGHRS and CDR2 is YFSETQ. CDR3 bases: TGCGCCAGCAGCTTGCGGCCCGGACTAGCGGGGGGCGGTGGCGAGCAGTACTTC. Translating it yields CASSLRPGLAGGGGEQYF. The variable domain in full, with the rest retrieved from reference TRBV5-1 and TRBJ2-7, is KAGVTQTPRYLIKTRGQQVTLSCSPISGHRSVSWYQQTPGQGLQFLFEYFSETQRNKGNFPGRFSGRQFSNSRSEMNVSTLELGDSALYLCASSLRPGLAGGGGEQYFGPGTRLTVT.

This clonotype was recorded a few times. The chain has TRBV5-1 and TRBJ1-4; 8 bases fit TRBD1. V shed 0 bases and J 6 bases; nucleotides not matched to a gene: 4. The germline V gene has CDR1 SGHRS and CDR2 YFSETQ. The CDR3 spans 15 residues. CDR3 coding DNA: TGCGCCAGCAGCTTGGGGACAGGGAGAGATGAAAAACTGTTTTTT. Protein: CASSLGTGRDEKLFF.

In this sample, this clonotype turned up a few times. V and J are TRBV12-3 or TRBV12-4 and TRBJ2-7, with D possibly TRBD2 on 5 matching bases. The CDR3 sequence is 14 residues long. V was trimmed by 5 bases and J by 5 bases, leaving 16 bases between them. CDR3 nucleotides: TGTGCCAGCAGTCCCCTACTCGGGGTCCACGAGCAGTACTTC. Its protein product is CASSPLLGVHEQYF.